The entry that follows covers one T cell receptor (beta chain) sequence. The data stem from a study of T cells in Graves' hyperthyroidism and ophthalmopathy. PBMCs stemmed from 10 ml fresh peripheral blood. CDR1 is MNHEY, CDR2 SMNVEV, per germline (reference sequence). This CDR3 spans 13 amino acids. V dropped 4 bases and J dropped 10; count of bases not matched to a gene: 5. Authors of the study amplified TCR beta CDR3 regions from RNA transcripts. First-round RT-PCR targeting the TCR CDR3 was performed with the HTBI primer set. Via MiXCR, TCRdb re-called the multiplex PCR reads, giving one row per CDR3 protein. Altogether about 350,000 distinct CDR3 sequences are present, 17% being singletons, with the ten largest covering around 35%.

The J gene is TRBJ2-1, the V gene TRBV27; 9 nucleotides align to TRBD2. Sequencing used blood. This clonotype was sampled from a woman under 40 with Graves' hyperthyroidism that later progressed to Graves' ophthalmopathy. CDR3 region: CASSWREGDEQFF. Here the CDR3 DNA reads TGTGCCAGCAGTTGGCGGGAGGGAGACGAGCAGTTCTTC.